The 6 T cell receptor beta chains presented below share a single source sample, sequenced in a study of neurological immune-mediated disorders. TCRdb re-analysed the 5' RACE reads in MiXCR, keeping a single row per CDR3 protein. The sample holds roughly 74,000 distinct CDR3 sequences, 5.2% seen once. The sample consisted of PBMCs. The receptors stem from a man aged 18 to 29 with multiple sclerosis.

Ten or more counts support this clonotype. This chain uses TRBV6-5 with TRBJ1-5; 7 bases match TRBD1. Germline V gives CDR1 MNHEY, CDR2 SVGAGI. The CDR3 consists of 16 residues. The V gene end was trimmed by 6 bases and the J gene end by 2 bases; junction bases not matched to a gene: 10. The CDR3 DNA is TGTGCCAGCAGCTCAAGACAGGGATGGGGCAATCAGCCCCAGCATTTT. Translating gives CASSSRQGWGNQPQHF.

This clonotype was counted ten times or more. The rearrangement links TRBV12-3 or TRBV12-4 to TRBJ1-5; 7 bases map to TRBD1. The V gene end was trimmed by 5 bases and the J gene end by 2 bases; junction bases not matched to a gene: 3. The CDR3 is 14 amino acids. Here the CDR3 DNA reads TGTGCCAGCAGTCACACAGGGGGCAATCAGCCCCAGCATTTT. It is translated as CASSHTGGNQPQHF.

The sample holds many counts of this clonotype. The V and J genes are TRBV20-1 and TRBJ1-5, with D perhaps TRBD1 (6 bases). Trimming shortened V by 0 bases and J by 2 bases, and 14 bases separated the two germline ends. CDR3 length: 16 amino acids. In germline, CDR1 is DFQATT, CDR2 SNEGSKA (reference sequence). CDR3 amino acids: CSAREWTVGGNQPQHF. The CDR3 DNA reads as TGCAGTGCTAGAGAGTGGACAGTCGGGGGCAATCAGCCCCAGCATTTT.

This clonotype was detected ten times or more. The CDR3 DNA is TGTGCCACCAGCCTCGATGGGACCCAGTACTTC. Residues: CATSLDGTQYF. This chain links TRBV15 with TRBJ2-5, with D hard to call. The germline gives CDR1 LNHNV, CDR2 YYDKDF (reference sequence). V was clipped by 5 bases and J by 7 bases, with 8 bases between them. The CDR3 sequence is 11 residues long.

This clonotype appeared many times. The V gene is TRBV20-1, the J gene TRBJ1-5, with a possible D match to TRBD1 (5 bases). The CDR3 has 15 residues. CDR1 is DFQATT and CDR2 is SNEGSKA in the germline V gene (reference sequence). V dropped 6 bases and J dropped 6 bases, with 21 bases sitting between them. The CDR3 DNA sequence: TGCAGTGCGCCGATCAATGTGGGGGAGGCTCAGCCCCAGCATTTT. Amino acids: CSAPINVGEAQPQHF.

In its sample, this clonotype was seen a few times. This chain links TRBV10-3 with TRBJ2-1; tentatively, D is TRBD1 (6 bases). Germline V gives CDR1 ENHRY, CDR2 SYGVKD. V was clipped by 11 bases and J by 7 bases, with 9 bases between them. The CDR3 is made up of 10 amino acids. The CDR3 loop reads CAAGTNEQFF. CDR3 nucleotide sequence: TGTGCCGCCGGGACAAATGAGCAGTTCTTC.